This T cell receptor beta chain was retrieved from a study of cytomegalovirus exposure and HLA in healthy donors (dated by TCRdb to the late 2010s). Background for the entire study: In an earlier analysis of under 600 of the donors, 276 Gb of sequence data and 90 million to 120 million unique TCR beta sequences from 150 million to 200 million T cells were reported. About 280 gigabases of sequencing data and around 80 million unique TCR sequences made up an early release that covered about 640 HLA-typed donors. Of the roughly 390 genotyped donors, roughly 76% were placed in the genetic ancestry cluster associated with self-reported Caucasian donors. The study aimed to test whether signatures of past pathogen exposure could be identified by cataloging public T cell receptors. The study profiled the T cell repertoires of 550 to 700 subjects by immunosequencing and related them to cytomegalovirus serostatus. Along with the roughly 670-subject first cohort, a separate validation cohort of over 90 different subjects was used. To predict cytomegalovirus infection status, the study brought together high-throughput TCR immunosequencing, statistical association of individual TCRs with disease status, and machine learning. A later analysis re-analyzed previously published TCR beta repertoires from 500 to 700 donors and added high-resolution HLA genotyping to study TCR occurrence patterns. The later analysis used no new phenotypic data to find candidate immune exposures, relying instead on TCR beta sequences and their occurrence across donors. An earlier analysis of 587 of the donors used high-throughput TCR beta sequencing to judge whether each TCR beta V gene segment behaved as functional or pseudogenic. Donor age, sex, ethnicity and CMV serostatus were compiled alongside the repertoire data. Genome-wide SNP genotypes for about 65% of the roughly 670 donors were used in a later genetic analysis, which treated that subset as a discovery cohort. All discovery cohort repertoires had been generated on a single sequencing platform. Class I and class II HLA loci were covered by the typing at four-digit resolution. Typing coverage differed by locus: A, B, C, DRB1 and DQB1 were typed in roughly 620-640 donors, DQA1 in about 550, DPA1 in over 600, and DPB1 in 472. Five DR-DQ haplotypes were handled as single units for association and clustering because linkage in the cohort was strong. Among roughly 400 genotyped donors of the cohort, an average of around 220,000 unique TCR beta nucleotide sequences was sequenced per donor, of which 15% to 20% were non-productive. Overall results and qualifications from the work: The 87-base-pair reads could not distinguish some IMGT-functional V segments, including TRBV6-2 and TRBV6-3, so those segments were excluded. Broadly in line with IMGT annotations, most TCR beta V segments showed up in productive rearrangements about 87% or about 30% of the time in an earlier analysis of 450 to 750 of the donors. In a later analysis, more than 15,000 TCR beta sequences were associated with specific HLA alleles at a false discovery rate of 0.05. A group of highly shared sequence variants was considered likely to be a technical artifact of the sequencing pipeline. Roughly uniform sequencing depth across donors was assumed in presence/absence analyses, although this assumption may not hold. Three of the identified cytomegalovirus-associated TCR beta chains were confirmed in vitro to be specific for cytomegalovirus antigens. A further reported finding was that TCR beta sequences accurately predicted the HLA-A and HLA-B alleles for most subjects in the first cohort. In a later genetic analysis, fewer N-insertions in productive TCRs were reported among donors in an Asian-associated ancestry cluster than the 666-donor mean. Linkage disequilibrium might explain the correlated functional status among segregating V segments, but an unknown experimental factor could not be ruled out. Strong co-occurrence of HLA alleles, especially DR and DQ, made assigning TCR associations to individual alleles difficult. Most CMV-associated TCR beta chains appeared to be HLA-restricted in a later analysis, and the HLA associations seemed to be driven largely by CMV exposure. HLA typing was unavailable for some donors at each locus, so association tests used only the typed subset. A later analysis found that HLA-associated TCR beta chains were more clonally expanded and had lower generation probabilities than equally common non-associated chains. While some public TCRs were present in many individuals, most TCR sequences turned up only very rarely across donors. The cohort was sequenced for TCR beta chains only, and without alpha or paired-chain data the features that could be detected were limited. A later analysis reported that several top co-occurrence clusters appeared linked to parvovirus B19, influenza, CMV and Epstein-Barr virus. For the cohort, immune exposure information was limited to CMV serostatus. In a later analysis, TCR association rates were found to vary across HLA loci, with the most associated TCRs seen for DRB1 alleles and the fewest for HLA-C alleles. The authors suggested that the approach could potentially be extended to other disease states and immunological phenotypes. A total of 150 to 200 TCR beta chains were listed by the study as associated with cytomegalovirus. Because counts were too low, roughly 18 rarely observed V segments, including chromosome 9 orphons, were left out of the earlier analysis of 587 of the donors. In a later genetic analysis, a missense DCLRE1C variant was associated with V-gene and J-gene trimming of TCR beta chains, and the association was replicated in an independent cohort. Cytomegalovirus status was reported to be diagnosed by the classifier with high specificity and sensitivity in both the original and validation cohorts.

In total, around 600 healthy bone marrow donors made up the cohort. At the time of sampling, every cohort member was nominally healthy, though immune exposures that went unrecorded were likely present. The donor tested CMV seronegative and was one of the 352 seronegative cohort members. A peripheral blood sample was provided by each donor, and peripheral blood mononuclear cells were used for TCR beta sequencing. The Qiagen DNeasy Blood Extraction Kit was used to extract genomic DNA from the blood cell samples. Notes on this clone: Which antigen it targets is not known.

As encoded in the germline V gene, CDR1 is SGHDT while CDR2 is YYEEEE. From the cysteine up to the phenylalanine, the CDR3 has a length of 12 residues. CDR3 DNA is the only sequence kept; it has 36 bases, read in frame from the first base. V lost 6 bases and J lost 2 bases, and the count of bases not matched to a germline gene is 2. Libraries were constructed by the immunoSEQ multiplex PCR assay. For the multiplex PCR, a mixture combining 60 forward primers for TCR Vbeta segments and 13 reverse primers for TCR Jbeta segments was used. Amplification of the CDR3 region of rearranged TCR beta genes was performed with a multiplex PCR assay on genomic DNA. On the Illumina HiSeq System, the amplified TCR beta libraries were sequenced as 87-base-pair reads. The study's own analysis went as follows. A later analysis counted tens of millions of unique TCR beta chains across the 690 or so repertoires, and some 12 million of these chains were shared by at least two donors. To remove PCR and sequencing errors, raw reads were error-corrected and collapsed into unique sequences using a nearest-neighbor algorithm that merged closely related sequences. V, D and J gene segments were assigned by aligning CDR3 sequences to IMGT reference sequences. Each retained sequence needed at least a six-nucleotide match to both a V gene segment and a J gene segment. Rearrangements were classified as productive when the CDR3 lacked stop codons and remained in frame with V and J, and all other rearrangements were classified as non-productive. Following IMGT convention, CDR3 was defined as the stretch from the second conserved V-encoded cysteine up to the conserved J-encoded phenylalanine. In an earlier analysis of more than 550 of the donors, sequences lacking an unambiguous match to a single V gene segment were excluded. In an earlier analysis of several hundred of the donors, V segments were called functional above 56.7% productive rearrangements and were called segregating when the between-donor standard deviation exceeded 5%. A statistical classification framework was developed to diagnose cytomegalovirus status using the catalog of TCR beta chain sequences. V and J gene assignment, in a later analysis, came from comparing TCR nucleotide sequences with IMGT/GENE-DB human TR gene sequences. Using the TCRdist pipeline, a later analysis assigned CDR3 sequences along with most-parsimonious VDJ recombination scenarios. In a later analysis, each TCR beta chain was defined by its CDR3 amino acid sequence together with its V-gene family, and reads without a unique V-gene family were excluded. A later analysis removed 600 or so highly shared, low-generation-probability nucleotide sequences to deal with suspected cross-contamination and a sequencing artifact. For each public chain, a later analysis derived a clonal expansion index from normalized ranks of inferred template counts within each repertoire. In a later analysis, generation probabilities were computed with a VDJ recombination model fitted to out-of-frame rearrangements, and the resulting probabilities were checked against IGoR. A later analysis scored TCR-TCR, TCR-HLA and TCR-CMV co-occurrence with hypergeometric tests, applying a repertoire-size bias correction to TCR pairs. False discovery rates were estimated in a later analysis by permuting HLA or CMV assignments 20 times. In a later analysis, co-occurring TCRs were grouped using DBSCAN, with TCRdist sequence similarity added in when clustering inside HLA-allele-positive subsets. Repertoires with fewer than 30,000 or more than 120,000 public chains, plus five repertoires with anomalous nucleotide sharing, were excluded from co-occurrence clustering. Here the immuneACCESS table is served through TCRdb, limited to in-frame sequences with V and J called. Missing clones are a known gap in these copies; in checked studies unresolved V genes cover under half, and the rest lacks a known reason. The DNA was the basis for D and trimming; V, J and clone size are from that table. This sample's clone table shows more than 110,000 clones. The ten top clones hold roughly 2.6% of the sample.

This clonotype was sampled from a man aged 35 to 55 in good health and CMV-seronegative. The sequenced sample was PBMCs. The V and J segments used are TRBV5-6 and TRBJ2-7; TRBD1 agrees with 7 junctional bases. The CDR3 protein is CASTGQPYEQYF. The DNA is as follows: TGTGCCAGCACGGGACAGCCCTACGAGCAGTACTTC.